This T cell receptor (beta chain) was observed in a study of T cell changes during pregnancy in multiple sclerosis. V lost 6 bases and J 4 bases, leaving 9 bases between the germline ends. Germline CDR1 and CDR2: MRHNA and SNTAGT. The CDR3 covers 13 residues. The protocol was immunoSEQ multiplex PCR, while the TCRdb copy is restricted to in-frame clones and leaves out a portion. This table holds 60,000 to 80,000 clones, 75% to 90% found once. The sequence was obtained from a female donor with multiple sclerosis, enrolled in a pregnancy study. The sequencing used peripheral blood, collected before pregnancy. This chain links TRBV6-4 with TRBJ2-2, with D uncertain. The CDR3 coding sequence is TGTGCCAGCAGCGGTCGTGGCACCGGGGAGCTGTTTTTT. This sequence encodes CASSGRGTGELFF.